This TCR beta chain was obtained from a study of cytomegalovirus exposure and HLA in healthy donors. J lost 1 base, V lost 5 bases, and 3 bases had no gene match. Germline V gives CDR1 SEHNR, CDR2 FQNEAQ (reference sequence). The CDR3 totals 16 residues. PCR primers comprised 60 Vbeta and 13 Jbeta primers. Generated by immunoSEQ multiplex PCR, the TCRdb table keeps only in-frame clones and is missing some. Among over 100,000 clones listed, 76% were seen once. This TCR came from a woman between 45 and 60 years old in good health and CMV-seropositive. Sequencing was performed on PBMCs. V and J are TRBV7-9 and TRBJ2-2; 11 nucleotides align to TRBD2. In DNA form, the CDR3 reads TGTGCCAGCAGCATTCTAGCGGGAGGGAACACCGGGGAGCTGTTTTTT. This translates into CASSILAGGNTGELFF.